This T cell receptor beta chain was captured in a study of cytomegalovirus exposure and HLA in healthy donors. Overall study context: Counted in an early data release were 75 million to 85 million unique TCRs from HLA-typed donors. General study results and limits: Confirmation in vitro established that a few CMV-associated chains were specific for CMV antigens.

Trimming removed 5 bases from V and 3 bases from J; junction bases left unmatched: 9. The CDR3 consists of 15 residues. CDR1 and CDR2 from the germline V gene are SGHVS and FNYEAQ. Primers: 60 Vbeta forward and 13 Jbeta reverse. As processed by the authors: A follow-up analysis tallied 65 million to 80 million unique TCR beta chains, approximately 11 million shared. Here immunoSEQ multiplex PCR was the method, and the copy in TCRdb shows in-frame clones only, minus some. That table is the source of V, J and clone size, and D and trimming were worked out from the DNA. The sample lists 150,000 to 200,000 clones; more than 70% were seen once. To note about this clone: Antigen unknown.

The V call is TRBV7-6, the J call TRBJ1-2; 7 bases are a match to TRBD1. This TCR derives from a girl aged 5 to 17 in good health and CMV-seropositive. The specimen sequenced was PBMCs. CDR3 protein: CASSPGTEDYYGYTF. CDR3 DNA sequence: TGTGCCAGCAGCCCAGGGACAGAAGATTACTATGGCTACACCTTC.